This T cell receptor beta chain emerged from a study of T cell repertoires in cytomegalovirus infection. This clonotype was detected only a few times. The antigen remains unidentified. V was trimmed by 5 bases and J by 4 bases, leaving 12 bases between them. CDR3 length: 14 amino acids. From germline, CDR1 is SGHNT and CDR2 YYREEE (reference sequence). Each CDR3 protein gets one entry after TCRdb re-called the reads with MiXCR. The top ten clones hold about 12% of a sample with about 770,000 distinct CDR3 sequences, almost 30% of them seen once. The clonotype comes from a human donor in good health (CMV status not recorded). Some clones in this sample may be carry-over from other donors' samples. This rearrangement joins TRBV5-4 to TRBJ2-2; D gene uncertain. The sample was cultured CD8+ T cells from PBMCs, taken from culture after CMV antigen stimulation. The CDR3 DNA reads TGTGCCAGCAGTCCTCCCATGGGCACCGGGGAGCTGTTTTTT. Protein sequence: CASSPPMGTGELFF. Looking up the rest from reference TRBV5-4 and TRBJ2-2 gives the full variable domain: ETGVTQSPTHLIKTRGQQVTLRCSSQSGHNTVSWYQQALGQGPQFIFQYYREEENGRGNFPPRFSGLQFPNYSSELNVNALELDDSALYLCASSPPMGTGELFFGEGSRLTVL.